The T cell receptor beta chain under discussion was sequenced for a study of post-analysis software for immune sequencing data. Unique molecular identifiers were carried by the TCR beta cDNA libraries. TCRdb reprocessed the PCR reads via MiXCR and lists one record per CDR3 protein. The table lists about 820,000 distinct CDR3 sequences, around 53% of them singletons, with about 4.5% in the top ten. CDR3 size: 13 residues. V shed 6 bases and J 11 bases; nucleotides not matched to a gene: 11. To note about this clonotype: As yet, its antigen is unknown.

Findings and caveats of the study: The F measure placed samples prepared in the same batch into strongly shared clusters. Five or six TRBV segments (TRBV5-6, TRBV5-1 and TRBV20-1 among them) occurred more frequently in patients than in controls. Those with multiple sclerosis, the patient group, showed significantly lower normalized Chao1 diversity than controls.

The receptor comes from a girl under 18 with multiple sclerosis. The chain joins TRBV12-3 or TRBV12-4 to TRBJ2-5; 8 bases align to TRBD2. The sample was blood. CDR3 coding DNA: TGTGCCAGCAGCCGCCGGGGGGGCGAGGAGCAGTACTTC. Its protein is CASSRRGGEEQYF.